This TCR beta chain was captured by sequencing in a study of HIV-infected patients and healthy controls. Broader study findings: CDR3 sharing between individuals was lower in HIV-infected patients than in healthy controls.

Follow-up blood was drawn about 14 weeks, roughly three months, after antiretroviral therapy began. All unsorted peripheral T cells were captured because whole blood was used without fractionation. The RNA source was a 2.5 ml peripheral blood draw. This clonotype was seen repeatedly, ten times or more. Antigen specificity is unknown. Trimming stripped 3 bases from V and 2 bases from J, with 15 bases between. This CDR3 has 16 amino acids. Germline CDR1 and CDR2: SEHNR and FQNEAQ (reference sequence). cDNA was made from roughly 470 ng RNA using alpha and beta constant primers. Using multiplexing indices, alpha and beta chain libraries were generated apart by chain-specific third strand synthesis. The cDNA received a 5' RACE adapter containing a random hexamer plus an SP2 sequencing primer site. TCRdb passed the 5' RACE reads through MiXCR, listing each CDR3 protein once. Of about 18,000 distinct CDR3 sequences listed, 8% to 10% were seen once; the top ten hold around 20%.

The source material was blood, sampled during antiretroviral therapy. The chain employs TRBV7-9 and TRBJ2-3; TRBD2 is a possible D gene (6 bases). The TCR comes from an adult with HIV infection. The CDR3 DNA sequence: TGTGCCAGCAGCTTTGGGGACTCCAAATTCACAGATACGCAGTATTTT. Encoded protein: CASSFGDSKFTDTQYF.